The clone carrying this T cell receptor beta chain was counted only a few times. The antigen is unknown. TCRdb processed the 5' RACE reads anew with MiXCR; each CDR3 protein has one entry. The sample includes approximately 350,000 distinct CDR3 sequences, about 20% of them seen just once. V dropped 4 bases and J dropped 2; count of bases not matched to a gene: 7. CDR3 length: 15 residues. Germline lookup yields CDR1 MGHRA and CDR2 YSYEKL. This entry comes from a study of CD8 T cells in ankylosing spondylitis. Study outcomes and limitations: Disease-linked clones reportedly showed significant enrichment in matched ankylosing spondylitis synovial fluid. Characteristic, it appeared, of ankylosing spondylitis blood was a TCR beta motif of about eight highly homologous variants. Disease-linked clones were found to be CD8+ and relatively rare in peripheral blood. Earlier authors reported some of these motif variants in reactive arthritis synovial fluid and blood.

The chain uses TRBV4-1 and TRBJ1-2, with TRBD1 matching over 7 bases. This TCR derives from a male donor with ankylosing spondylitis or in good health (not recorded which). Sequencing used blood, either unsorted or a sorted T cell fraction (not recorded which). CDR3 bases: TGCGCCAGCAGCCCACGACAGGGAGACAACTATGGCTACACCTTC. Its translation is CASSPRQGDNYGYTF.